This T cell receptor (beta chain) was sequenced in a study of T cell responses to AZD1222 COVID-19 vaccine. Comments on this clone: Its antigen is currently unknown.

Germline-derived CDR1 and CDR2 are SGDLS and YYNGEE. The V and J ends lost 4 bases and 4 bases respectively, with 9 bases between them. This CDR3 comprises 13 residues. Notes on the study in general: Of the AZD1222 recipients, only 5 or 6 were seropositive at baseline. Spike-specific TCR breadth and depth grew following two AZD1222 doses. The peak T cell response came first, and repertoires were sampled only after it.

The data were produced by immunoSEQ multiplex PCR, yet TCRdb's version contains in-frame clones alone and is incomplete. The table has about 150,000 clones, around 90% seen once. Second doses at about 4 or about 12 weeks were pooled. Sequences were derived from peripheral blood, sampled 28 days after the second AZD1222 dose. V usage is TRBV9 and J usage is TRBJ1-3, with D possibly being TRBD1 (5 bases). This receptor was identified in an adult who received the AZD1222 COVID-19 vaccine. Here the CDR3 DNA reads TGTGCCAGCAGCCTAAGGACAGGAAACACCATATATTTT. This encodes CASSLRTGNTIYF.